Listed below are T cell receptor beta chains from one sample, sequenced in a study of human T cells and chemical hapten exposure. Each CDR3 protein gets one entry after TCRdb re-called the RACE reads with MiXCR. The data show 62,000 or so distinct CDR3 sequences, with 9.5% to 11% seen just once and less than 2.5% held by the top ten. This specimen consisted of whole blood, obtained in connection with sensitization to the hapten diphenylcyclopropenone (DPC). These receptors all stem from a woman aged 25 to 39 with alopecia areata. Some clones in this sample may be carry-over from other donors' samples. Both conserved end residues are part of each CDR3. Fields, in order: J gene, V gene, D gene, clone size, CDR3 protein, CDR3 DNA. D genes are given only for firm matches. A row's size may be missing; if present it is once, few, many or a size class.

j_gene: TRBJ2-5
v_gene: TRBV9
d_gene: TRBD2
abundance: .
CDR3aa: CASSPRTSGGRETQYF
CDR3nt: TGTGCCAGCAGCCCTCGGACTAGCGGGGGCCGAGAGACCCAGTACTTC

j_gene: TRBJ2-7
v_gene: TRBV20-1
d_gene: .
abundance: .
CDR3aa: CSARGQRSSYEQYF
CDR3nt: TGCAGTGCTAGAGGACAGAGGAGCTCCTACGAGCAGTACTTC

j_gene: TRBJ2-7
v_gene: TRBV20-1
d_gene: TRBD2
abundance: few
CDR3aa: CSARSSGSYEQYF
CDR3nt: TGCAGTGCTAGATCTAGCGGGAGTTACGAGCAGTACTTC

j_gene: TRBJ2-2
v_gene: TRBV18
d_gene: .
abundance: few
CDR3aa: CASSPADSTGELFF
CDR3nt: TGTGCCAGCTCACCTGCGGACAGCACCGGGGAGCTGTTTTTT

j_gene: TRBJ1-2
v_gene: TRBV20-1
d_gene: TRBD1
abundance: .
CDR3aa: CSALIPDRAGHGYTF
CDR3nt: TGCAGTGCTCTTATCCCTGACAGGGCGGGTCATGGCTACACCTTC

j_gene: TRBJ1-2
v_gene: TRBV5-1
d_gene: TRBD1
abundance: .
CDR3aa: CASSTTGGVYGYTF
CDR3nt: TGCGCCAGCAGTACGACAGGGGGCGTCTATGGCTACACCTTC

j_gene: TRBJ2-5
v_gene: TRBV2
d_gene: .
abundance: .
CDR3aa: CASTAREKETQYF
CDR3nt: TGTGCCAGCACAGCCAGGGAGAAGGAGACCCAGTACTTC

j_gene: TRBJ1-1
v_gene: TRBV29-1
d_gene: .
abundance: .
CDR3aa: CSVDRGNTEAFF
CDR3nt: TGCAGCGTTGATCGGGGGAACACTGAAGCTTTCTTT

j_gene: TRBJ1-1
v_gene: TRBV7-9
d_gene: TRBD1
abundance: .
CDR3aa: CASSFGTAGRLDAFF
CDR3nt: TGTGCCAGCAGCTTTGGGACAGCAGGGAGGTTGGATGCTTTCTTT

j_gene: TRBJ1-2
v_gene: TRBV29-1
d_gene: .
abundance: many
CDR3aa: CSAEKLGERGYGYTF
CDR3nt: TGCAGCGCTGAGAAATTAGGGGAAAGGGGGTATGGCTACACCTTC

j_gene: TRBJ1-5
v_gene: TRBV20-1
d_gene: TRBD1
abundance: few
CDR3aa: CSARGQGYQPQHF
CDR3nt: TGCAGTGCTAGGGGACAGGGTTATCAGCCCCAGCATTTT

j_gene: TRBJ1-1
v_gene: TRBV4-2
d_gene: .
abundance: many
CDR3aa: CASSQDVQTEAFF
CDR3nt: TGTGCCAGCAGCCAAGATGTACAAACTGAAGCTTTCTTT

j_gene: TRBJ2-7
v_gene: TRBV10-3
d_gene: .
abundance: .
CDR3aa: CAISEREDPYEQYF
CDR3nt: TGTGCCATCAGTGAAAGGGAGGACCCCTACGAGCAGTACTTC

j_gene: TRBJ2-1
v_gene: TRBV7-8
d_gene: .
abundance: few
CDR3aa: CASSLLGNNEQFF
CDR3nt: TGTGCCAGCAGCTTGCTCGGGAACAATGAGCAGTTCTTC